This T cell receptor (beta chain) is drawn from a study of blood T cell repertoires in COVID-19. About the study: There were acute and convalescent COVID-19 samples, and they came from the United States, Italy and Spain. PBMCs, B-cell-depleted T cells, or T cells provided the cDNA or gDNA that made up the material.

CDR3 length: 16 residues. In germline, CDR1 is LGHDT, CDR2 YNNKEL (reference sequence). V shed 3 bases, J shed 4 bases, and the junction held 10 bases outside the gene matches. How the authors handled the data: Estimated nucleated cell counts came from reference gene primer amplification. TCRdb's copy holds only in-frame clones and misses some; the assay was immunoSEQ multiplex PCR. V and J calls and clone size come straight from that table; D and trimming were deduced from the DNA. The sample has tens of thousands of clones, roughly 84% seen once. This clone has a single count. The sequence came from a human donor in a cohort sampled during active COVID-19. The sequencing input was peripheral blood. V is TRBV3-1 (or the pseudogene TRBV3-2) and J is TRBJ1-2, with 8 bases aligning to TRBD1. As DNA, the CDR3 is TGTGCCAGCAGCCACTCCCTGAGGACAGGGTCCTATGGCTACACCTTC. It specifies CASSHSLRTGSYGYTF.